These 5 T cell receptor beta chains were sequenced from one sample in a study of cytomegalovirus exposure and HLA in healthy donors. The PCR ran on 60 Vbeta and 13 Jbeta primers. The data were produced by immunoSEQ multiplex PCR, yet TCRdb's version contains in-frame clones alone and is incomplete. This table holds around 96,000 clones, 55% to 75% found once. The sequenced sample consisted of PBMCs. All receptors derive from a man aged 55-75 years in good health and CMV-seronegative.

This chain connects TRBV19 to TRBJ1-5, with D possibly matching TRBD1 (5 bases). The CDR3 extends over 17 amino acids. CDR1 is LNHDA and CDR2 is SQIVND in the germline V gene (reference sequence). The germline V and J ends were trimmed by 4 bases and 4 bases, with 20 bases remaining between them. CDR3 region: CASSTPPNRRGNQPQHF. The CDR3, as DNA: TGTGCCAGTAGTACCCCCCCAAATCGGAGGGGAAATCAGCCCCAGCATTTT.

The chain is built from TRBV19 and TRBJ2-5; D unclear. The V gene lost 8 bases and the J gene lost 1 base, with 14 bases spanning the gap. Germline V lookup: CDR1 LNHDA, CDR2 SQIVND (reference sequence). The CDR3 runs to 14 residues. The CDR3 sequence is CASSRGAFQETQYF. The CDR3 nucleotides read TGTGCCAGTTCCCGCGGTGCATTCCAAGAGACCCAGTACTTC.

This clone was seen once. V gene TRBV4-1 combines with J gene TRBJ1-2; tentative D call: TRBD1 (5 bases). Between the trimmed V and J ends, which lost 1 base and 5 bases, there was a span of 14 bases. CDR1 and CDR2 from the germline V gene are MGHRA and YSYEKL. The CDR3 runs to 15 residues. The CDR3 is CASSQGSTALYGYTF. The DNA for the CDR3 is TGCGCCAGCAGCCAAGGTTCGACAGCTCTGTATGGCTACACCTTC.

V gene TRBV27 combines with J gene TRBJ1-4; no definite D call. Germline lookup yields CDR1 MNHEY and CDR2 SMNVEV (reference sequence). The ends were cut back, 2 bases at V and 3 bases at J, with 10 bases in the middle. CDR3 length equals 15 residues. CDR3 nucleotide sequence: TGTGCCAGCAGTTTAAGCCGGTTTTCTAATGAAAAACTGTTTTTT. Its protein product is CASSLSRFSNEKLFF.

The CDR3 region has the DNA TGTGCCAGCAGTAGGGGCCGAGAGGCCCACGAGCAGTACTTC. As protein: CASSRGREAHEQYF. The chain joins TRBV2 to TRBJ2-7; possible D gene TRBD1, 5 bases. Germline V gene sequence: CDR1 SNHLY, CDR2 FYNNEI. Trimming shortened V by 5 bases and J by 5 bases, and 16 bases separated the two germline ends. CDR3 length equals 14 residues.